This T cell receptor beta chain comes out of a study of memory B cells and T cells in multiple sclerosis. TCRdb's table, derived via immunoSEQ multiplex PCR, lists solely in-frame clones and lacks some. The table lists roughly 8,200 clones, around 50% of them singletons, with about 33% in the top ten. V lost 3 bases, J lost 0 bases, and 6 bases stayed unmatched. Germline CDR1 and CDR2: LGHNA and YNFKEQ. This CDR3 has 17 residues. In this sample, this clone turned up a few times. Material for sequencing was memory (CD45RO+) CD8+ T cells from blood. This TCR came from a human donor with multiple sclerosis. The gene calls are TRBV4-2 and TRBJ2-7; 12 bases agree with TRBD2. Written as DNA, the CDR3 is TGTGCCAGCAGCCAGAGTGGGACTAGCGGGCCCTCCTACGAGCAGTACTTC. This sequence encodes CASSQSGTSGPSYEQYF.